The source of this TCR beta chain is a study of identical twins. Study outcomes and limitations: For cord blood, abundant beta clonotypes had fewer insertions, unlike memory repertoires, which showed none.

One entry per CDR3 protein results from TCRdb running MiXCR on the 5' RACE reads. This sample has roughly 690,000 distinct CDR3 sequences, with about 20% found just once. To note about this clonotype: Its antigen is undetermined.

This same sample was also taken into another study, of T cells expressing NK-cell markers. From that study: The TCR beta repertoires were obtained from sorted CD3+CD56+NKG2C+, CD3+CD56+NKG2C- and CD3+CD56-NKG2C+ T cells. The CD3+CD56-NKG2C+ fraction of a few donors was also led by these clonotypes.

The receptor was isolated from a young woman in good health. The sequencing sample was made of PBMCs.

CDR3 sequence reads: CASSYSGGATYNEQFF. The CDR3 nucleotides are TGTGCCAGCAGTTACTCAGGGGGGGCAACCTACAATGAGCAGTTCTTC. The chain employs TRBV6-5 and TRBJ2-1, with D possibly being TRBD2 (7 bases). Germline V gene data show CDR1 as MNHEY and CDR2 as SVGAGI. The CDR3 spans 16 residues. The V and J ends lost 0 bases and 2 bases respectively, with 11 bases between them.